The sequence of this T cell receptor beta chain was determined in a study of blood T cells in healthy people across ages. Across the study: Per two T cells, template switching captured roughly one barcoded beta molecule.

Germline CDR1 MNHNY, CDR2 SVGAGI (reference sequence). The CDR3 consists of 15 residues. The V end was cut by 4 bases, the J end by 0 bases, with 12 bases between. Combining a sample-barcoded 5' primer with a J-beta primer mix, a second PCR ran for about 7 to 12 cycles. TCRdb reanalysed the 5' RACE reads using MiXCR and keeps one entry per CDR3 protein. Found here are approximately 850,000 distinct CDR3 sequences, roughly 60% of them singletons; the top ten hold 22%. The receptor was isolated from a man aged 30-40 years in good health. The chain links TRBV6-6 to TRBJ1-1; the D gene is possibly TRBD1 (5 bases). Sequenced input: blood. The CDR3 nucleotides read TGTGCCAGCAGTTTGACAGAAACCTTGAACACTGAAGCTTTCTTT. It is translated as CASSLTETLNTEAFF.